This is a list of T cell receptor beta chains from one sample in a study of blood T cell repertoires in COVID-19. Generated by immunoSEQ multiplex PCR, the TCRdb table keeps only in-frame clones and is missing some. Among around 53,000 clones, 70% to 80% were seen once, and the ten largest hold around 20%. Sequenced input: peripheral blood. Source of these receptors: a man aged 50 or older with active or convalescent COVID-19. The CDR3 runs from the conserved cysteine through the conserved F or W. D genes are given only for firm matches. Not all rows give a size; the values are once, few, many and, for expanded clones, a class.

D gene: NA
clone size: NA
V gene: TRBV15
J gene: TRBJ2-7
CDR3 protein: CATSFEGVTYEQYF
CDR3 DNA: TGTGCCACCAGCTTCGAGGGGGTGACCTACGAGCAGTACTTC

D gene: TRBD2
clone size: NA
V gene: TRBV5-1
J gene: TRBJ2-1
CDR3 protein: CASNPGLGAIYNEQFF
CDR3 DNA: TGCGCCAGCAACCCGGGACTAGGGGCGATTTACAATGAGCAGTTCTTC

D gene: NA
clone size: NA
V gene: TRBV5-6
J gene: TRBJ2-1
CDR3 protein: CASSFMDNYNEQFF
CDR3 DNA: TGTGCCAGCAGTTTTATGGACAACTACAATGAGCAGTTCTTC

D gene: NA
clone size: NA
V gene: TRBV7-9
J gene: TRBJ1-2
CDR3 protein: CASSSEHRAYGYTF
CDR3 DNA: TGTGCCAGCAGCTCCGAACACAGGGCCTATGGCTACACCTTC

D gene: NA
clone size: NA
V gene: TRBV5-6
J gene: TRBJ1-5
CDR3 protein: CASSLAGGLDQPQHF
CDR3 DNA: TGTGCCAGCAGCTTGGCGGGGGGGCTGGATCAGCCCCAGCATTTT

D gene: NA
clone size: NA
V gene: TRBV11-3
J gene: TRBJ2-2
CDR3 protein: CASKQGRGDTGELFF
CDR3 DNA: TGTGCCAGCAAGCAAGGCCGCGGGGACACCGGGGAGCTGTTTTTT

D gene: NA
clone size: few
V gene: TRBV6-6
J gene: TRBJ2-7
CDR3 protein: CASSYQYEQYF
CDR3 DNA: TGTGCCAGCAGTTACCAGTACGAGCAGTACTTC

D gene: TRBD2
clone size: NA
V gene: TRBV5-6
J gene: TRBJ2-5
CDR3 protein: CASSFGLRVAGEETQYF
CDR3 DNA: TGTGCCAGCAGCTTTGGCCTCCGGGTAGCGGGAGAAGAGACCCAGTACTTC

D gene: NA
clone size: NA
V gene: TRBV2
J gene: TRBJ1-1
CDR3 protein: CASSELRGMNTEAFF
CDR3 DNA: TGTGCCAGCAGTGAATTGCGGGGAATGAACACTGAAGCTTTCTTT

D gene: NA
clone size: NA
V gene: TRBV4-1
J gene: TRBJ1-4
CDR3 protein: CASSQTGGAATNEKLFF
CDR3 DNA: TGCGCCAGCAGCCAAACAGGTGGCGCCGCAACTAATGAAAAACTGTTTTTT

D gene: NA
clone size: NA
V gene: TRBV6-6
J gene: TRBJ1-2
CDR3 protein: CASSYEPGSGYTF
CDR3 DNA: TGTGCCAGCAGTTACGAACCGGGGAGCGGCTACACCTTC

D gene: NA
clone size: NA
V gene: TRBV6-5
J gene: TRBJ2-3
CDR3 protein: CASSLAAYTQYF
CDR3 DNA: TGTGCCAGCAGTCTGGCGGCTTATACGCAGTATTTT

D gene: TRBD1
clone size: NA
V gene: TRBV9
J gene: TRBJ1-2
CDR3 protein: CASSVLGGAGGYTF
CDR3 DNA: TGTGCCAGCAGCGTTCTAGGGGGCGCCGGTGGCTACACCTTC

D gene: NA
clone size: many
V gene: TRBV9
J gene: TRBJ2-3
CDR3 protein: CASSVGLSTDTQYF
CDR3 DNA: TGTGCCAGCAGCGTAGGGCTTTCCACAGATACGCAGTATTTT

D gene: NA
clone size: few
V gene: TRBV4-2
J gene: TRBJ2-1
CDR3 protein: CASSLSGDGNEQFF
CDR3 DNA: TGTGCCAGCAGCCTTTCAGGGGACGGCAATGAGCAGTTCTTC

D gene: NA
clone size: NA
V gene: TRBV19
J gene: TRBJ1-5
CDR3 protein: CASRPGMSNQPQHF
CDR3 DNA: TGTGCCAGTAGACCAGGGATGAGCAATCAGCCCCAGCATTTT

D gene: NA
clone size: NA
V gene: TRBV4-1
J gene: TRBJ2-1
CDR3 protein: CASSRVESSYNEQFF
CDR3 DNA: TGCGCCAGCAGCCGAGTGGAGAGCTCCTACAATGAGCAGTTCTTC

D gene: TRBD1
clone size: NA
V gene: TRBV18
J gene: TRBJ1-5
CDR3 protein: CASSPTGGAYQPQHF
CDR3 DNA: TGTGCCAGCTCTCCAACAGGGGGCGCGTATCAGCCCCAGCATTTT

D gene: NA
clone size: NA
V gene: TRBV10-3
J gene: TRBJ2-7
CDR3 protein: CAISESHTTGSYEQYF
CDR3 DNA: TGTGCCATCAGTGAGTCTCATACTACAGGTTCCTACGAGCAGTACTTC

D gene: NA
clone size: NA
V gene: TRBV10-2
J gene: TRBJ1-6
CDR3 protein: CASRSTVDNSPLHF
CDR3 DNA: TGCGCCAGCCGTTCGACAGTGGACAATTCACCCCTCCACTTT

D gene: TRBD1
clone size: NA
V gene: TRBV2
J gene: TRBJ1-2
CDR3 protein: CASRQGAVDYGYTF
CDR3 DNA: TGTGCCAGCAGACAGGGGGCTGTGGACTATGGCTACACCTTC

D gene: NA
clone size: NA
V gene: TRBV10-3
J gene: TRBJ1-5
CDR3 protein: CAISESNGGDNQPQHF
CDR3 DNA: TGTGCCATCAGTGAGTCGAACGGGGGGGACAATCAGCCCCAGCATTTT

D gene: NA
clone size: NA
V gene: TRBV6-5
J gene: TRBJ1-2
CDR3 protein: CASGWGDGYTF
CDR3 DNA: TGTGCCAGCGGGTGGGGAGATGGCTACACCTTC

D gene: NA
clone size: NA
V gene: TRBV5-1
J gene: TRBJ2-1
CDR3 protein: CASSLLGQASYNEQFF
CDR3 DNA: TGCGCCAGCAGCTTGTTGGGGCAGGCTTCCTACAATGAGCAGTTCTTC

D gene: NA
clone size: NA
V gene: TRBV7-9
J gene: TRBJ2-7
CDR3 protein: CASSFGQFYEQYF
CDR3 DNA: TGTGCCAGCAGCTTCGGACAATTCTACGAGCAGTACTTC

D gene: NA
clone size: NA
V gene: TRBV12-5
J gene: TRBJ1-1
CDR3 protein: CASGQTGRNTEAFF
CDR3 DNA: TGTGCTAGTGGCCAGACAGGACGGAACACTGAAGCTTTCTTT

D gene: NA
clone size: NA
V gene: TRBV10-1
J gene: TRBJ2-3
CDR3 protein: CASSEGVRTTDTQYF
CDR3 DNA: TGCGCCAGCAGTGAGGGTGTCAGGACAACAGATACGCAGTATTTT

D gene: NA
clone size: NA
V gene: TRBV19
J gene: TRBJ2-6
CDR3 protein: CATGETAGANVLTF
CDR3 DNA: TGTGCCACCGGAGAGACAGCTGGGGCCAACGTCCTGACTTTC

D gene: NA
clone size: NA
V gene: TRBV11-3
J gene: TRBJ2-7
CDR3 protein: CASSQGGLSYEQYF
CDR3 DNA: TGTGCCAGCAGCCAGGGGGGTCTTTCCTACGAGCAGTACTTC

D gene: NA
clone size: NA
V gene: TRBV3-1/TRBV3-2
J gene: TRBJ1-1
CDR3 protein: CASSQLGGAFF
CDR3 DNA: TGTGCCAGCAGCCAGTTGGGGGGGGCTTTCTTT

D gene: NA
clone size: NA
V gene: TRBV11-2
J gene: TRBJ2-4
CDR3 protein: CASASGAGNIQYF
CDR3 DNA: TGTGCCAGCGCCTCAGGGGCCGGAAACATTCAGTACTTC

D gene: TRBD1
clone size: NA
V gene: TRBV14
J gene: TRBJ2-2
CDR3 protein: CASSQEIYRVQGANTGELFF
CDR3 DNA: TGTGCCAGCAGCCAAGAAATCTACCGGGTACAGGGGGCAAACACCGGGGAGCTGTTTTTT

D gene: NA
clone size: NA
V gene: TRBV29-1
J gene: TRBJ2-3
CDR3 protein: CSVGAAKLLTDTQYF
CDR3 DNA: TGCAGCGTTGGGGCAGCCAAACTGCTCACAGATACGCAGTATTTT

D gene: TRBD1
clone size: NA
V gene: TRBV30
J gene: TRBJ1-1
CDR3 protein: CAWSAGQVNTEAFF
CDR3 DNA: TGTGCCTGGAGTGCGGGACAGGTGAACACTGAAGCTTTCTTT

D gene: TRBD1
clone size: NA
V gene: TRBV10-1
J gene: TRBJ1-4
CDR3 protein: CASSEKTPQGTARGEKLFF
CDR3 DNA: TGCGCCAGCAGTGAAAAGACCCCCCAGGGGACAGCCAGAGGTGAAAAACTGTTTTTT

D gene: TRBD2
clone size: NA
V gene: TRBV5-4
J gene: TRBJ2-7
CDR3 protein: CASSLAGTRNEQYF
CDR3 DNA: TGTGCCAGCAGCTTGGCCGGGACTAGGAACGAGCAGTACTTC

D gene: NA
clone size: once
V gene: TRBV11-2
J gene: TRBJ2-1
CDR3 protein: CASSLAVTRNNEQFF
CDR3 DNA: TGTGCCAGCAGCTTAGCGGTAACTAGGAACAATGAGCAGTTCTTC

D gene: TRBD1
clone size: NA
V gene: TRBV7-6
J gene: TRBJ1-3
CDR3 protein: CASSSSSPGTAISGNTIYF
CDR3 DNA: TGTGCCAGCAGCTCCTCGAGCCCCGGGACAGCTATCTCTGGAAACACCATATATTTT

D gene: TRBD2
clone size: NA
V gene: TRBV6-5
J gene: TRBJ2-1
CDR3 protein: CASRGAGRYNEQFF
CDR3 DNA: TGTGCCAGCAGGGGAGCGGGACGATACAATGAGCAGTTCTTC

D gene: NA
clone size: NA
V gene: TRBV10-3
J gene: TRBJ1-2
CDR3 protein: CATQWEANYGYTF
CDR3 DNA: TGTGCCACCCAATGGGAGGCTAACTATGGCTACACCTTC

D gene: TRBD1
clone size: NA
V gene: TRBV7-2
J gene: TRBJ2-7
CDR3 protein: CASSRDRGYEQYF
CDR3 DNA: TGTGCCAGCAGCCGGGACAGGGGCTACGAGCAGTACTTC

D gene: NA
clone size: NA
V gene: TRBV7-3
J gene: TRBJ1-6
CDR3 protein: CASSLGAKGNSPLHF
CDR3 DNA: TGTGCCAGCAGCTTAGGGGCTAAGGGGAATTCACCCCTCCACTTT

D gene: TRBD1
clone size: NA
V gene: TRBV7-3
J gene: TRBJ1-2
CDR3 protein: CASSETGVGGYTF
CDR3 DNA: TGTGCCAGCAGCGAGACAGGGGTTGGTGGCTACACCTTC

D gene: TRBD2
clone size: few
V gene: TRBV6-5
J gene: TRBJ2-7
CDR3 protein: CANSPGGDYEQYF
CDR3 DNA: TGTGCCAACTCGCCCGGGGGGGACTACGAGCAGTACTTC

D gene: NA
clone size: NA
V gene: TRBV12-3/TRBV12-4
J gene: TRBJ1-1
CDR3 protein: CASSLKTNTEAFF
CDR3 DNA: TGTGCCAGCAGTTTAAAGACTAACACTGAAGCTTTCTTT

D gene: NA
clone size: NA
V gene: TRBV5-1
J gene: TRBJ1-2
CDR3 protein: CASSVGGDVNYGYTF
CDR3 DNA: TGCGCCAGCAGCGTGGGGGGAGACGTAAACTATGGCTACACCTTC

D gene: NA
clone size: NA
V gene: TRBV6-5
J gene: TRBJ1-2
CDR3 protein: CASSYSKTGPRGYTF
CDR3 DNA: TGTGCCAGCAGTTACTCGAAGACAGGCCCGAGAGGCTACACCTTC

D gene: NA
clone size: NA
V gene: TRBV12-3/TRBV12-4
J gene: TRBJ1-1
CDR3 protein: CASREGRTEAFF
CDR3 DNA: TGTGCCAGCAGGGAGGGGAGGACTGAAGCTTTCTTT